This T cell receptor (beta chain) was retrieved from a study of preoperative IRX-2 immunotherapy in early breast cancer. Libraries were prepared by immunoSEQ multiplex PCR; TCRdb keeps only in-frame clonotypes and omits some of them. The sample lists fewer than 70,000 clones, less than 95% occurring once. Germline CDR1 reads SGHDT; CDR2 reads YYEEEE. This CDR3 comprises 18 residues. Sample treatment: preoperative locoregional IRX-2 cytokine immunotherapy. This phase Ib study tested locoregional IRX-2 cytokine immunotherapy given before surgery. About this clone itself: The junction departs from the called germline gene at one end, perhaps through a read error.

This specimen was collected from a patient treated with IRX-2 immunotherapy. V gene TRBV5-6 combines with J gene TRBJ2-1; TRBD2 matches at 10 bases. The clonotype comes from a human donor with breast cancer. The CDR3 sequence: CASTLTSGPVSSYNEQFF. The DNA for the CDR3 is TGTGCCAGCACCTTGACTAGCGGGCCCGTCAGCTCCTACAATGAGCAGTTCTTC.